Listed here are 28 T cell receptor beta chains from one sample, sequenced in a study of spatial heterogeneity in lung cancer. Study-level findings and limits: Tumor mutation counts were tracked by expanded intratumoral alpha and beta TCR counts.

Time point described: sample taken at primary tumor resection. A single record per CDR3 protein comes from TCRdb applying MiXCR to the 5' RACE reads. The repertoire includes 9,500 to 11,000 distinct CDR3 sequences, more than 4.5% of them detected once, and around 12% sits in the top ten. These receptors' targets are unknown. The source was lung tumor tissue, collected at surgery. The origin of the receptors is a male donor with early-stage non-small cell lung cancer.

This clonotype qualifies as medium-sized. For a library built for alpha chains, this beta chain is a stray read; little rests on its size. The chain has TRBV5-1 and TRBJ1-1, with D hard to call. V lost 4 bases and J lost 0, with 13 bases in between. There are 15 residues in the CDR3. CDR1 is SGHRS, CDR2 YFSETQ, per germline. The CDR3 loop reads CASSRGLTMNTEAFF. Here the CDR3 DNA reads TGCGCCAGCAGCCGAGGACTTACCATGAACACTGAAGCTTTCTTT.

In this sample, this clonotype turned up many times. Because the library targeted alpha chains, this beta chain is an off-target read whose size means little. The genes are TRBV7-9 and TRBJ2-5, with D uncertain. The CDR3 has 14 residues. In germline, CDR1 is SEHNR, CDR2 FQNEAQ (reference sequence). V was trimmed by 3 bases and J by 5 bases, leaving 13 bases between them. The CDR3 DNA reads TGTGCCAGCAGCTTCGAAGTATCGTGGGAGACCCAGTACTTC. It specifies CASSFEVSWETQYF.

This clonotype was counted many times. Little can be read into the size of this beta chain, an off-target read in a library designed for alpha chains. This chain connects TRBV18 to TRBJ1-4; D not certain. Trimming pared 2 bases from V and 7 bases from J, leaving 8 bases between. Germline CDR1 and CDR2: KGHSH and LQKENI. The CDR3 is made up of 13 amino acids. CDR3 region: CASSPGPGEKLFF. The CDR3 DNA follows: TGTGCCAGCTCACCAGGGCCGGGTGAAAAACTGTTTTTT.

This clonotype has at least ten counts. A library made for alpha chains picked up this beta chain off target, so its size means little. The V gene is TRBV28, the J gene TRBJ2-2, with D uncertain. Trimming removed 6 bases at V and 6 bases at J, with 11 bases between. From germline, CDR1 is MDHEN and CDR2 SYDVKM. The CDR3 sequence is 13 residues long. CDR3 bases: TGTGCCAGCAGGACGCGGTGGGCCGGGGAGCTGTTTTTT. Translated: CASRTRWAGELFF.

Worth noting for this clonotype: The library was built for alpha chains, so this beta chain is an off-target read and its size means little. The CDR3 loop is CATGLAGVVDTQYF. In DNA form, the CDR3 reads TGTGCCACGGGACTAGCGGGAGTGGTAGATACGCAGTATTTT. V and J are TRBV5-4 and TRBJ2-3; 14 bases are shared with TRBD2. The ends lost 9 bases at V and 5 bases at J; junction bases unmatched: 5. The V gene's germline CDR1 is SGHNT and CDR2 YYREEE (reference sequence). The CDR3 totals 14 residues.

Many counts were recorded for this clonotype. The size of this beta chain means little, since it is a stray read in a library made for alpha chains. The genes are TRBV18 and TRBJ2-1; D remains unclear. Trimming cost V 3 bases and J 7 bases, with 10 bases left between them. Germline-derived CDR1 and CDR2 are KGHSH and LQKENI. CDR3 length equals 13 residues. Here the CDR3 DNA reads TGTGCCAGCTCACCGCTAATGGATAATGAGCAGTTCTTC. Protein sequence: CASSPLMDNEQFF.

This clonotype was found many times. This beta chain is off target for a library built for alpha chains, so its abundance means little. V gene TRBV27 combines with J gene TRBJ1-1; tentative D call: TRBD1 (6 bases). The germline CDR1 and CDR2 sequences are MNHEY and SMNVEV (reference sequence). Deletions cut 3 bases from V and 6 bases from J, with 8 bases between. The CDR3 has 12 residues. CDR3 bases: TGTGCCAGCAGTTTCAGGGGCTCTGAAGCTTTCTTT. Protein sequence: CASSFRGSEAFF.

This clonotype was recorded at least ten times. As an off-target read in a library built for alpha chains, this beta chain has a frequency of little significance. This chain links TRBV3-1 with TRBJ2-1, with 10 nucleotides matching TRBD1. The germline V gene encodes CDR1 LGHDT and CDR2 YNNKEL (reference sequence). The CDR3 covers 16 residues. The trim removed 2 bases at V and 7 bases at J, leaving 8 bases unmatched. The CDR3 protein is CASSQPRTGGGNEQFF. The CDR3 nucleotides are TGTGCCAGCAGCCAACCTCGGACAGGGGGGGGGAATGAGCAGTTCTTC.

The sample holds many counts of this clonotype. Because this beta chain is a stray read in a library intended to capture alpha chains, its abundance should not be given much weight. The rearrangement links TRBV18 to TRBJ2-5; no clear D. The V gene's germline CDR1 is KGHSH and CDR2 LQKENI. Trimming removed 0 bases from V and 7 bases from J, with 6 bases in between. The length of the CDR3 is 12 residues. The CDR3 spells CASSPPVGTQYF. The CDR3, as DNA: TGTGCCAGCTCACCACCCGTTGGGACCCAGTACTTC.

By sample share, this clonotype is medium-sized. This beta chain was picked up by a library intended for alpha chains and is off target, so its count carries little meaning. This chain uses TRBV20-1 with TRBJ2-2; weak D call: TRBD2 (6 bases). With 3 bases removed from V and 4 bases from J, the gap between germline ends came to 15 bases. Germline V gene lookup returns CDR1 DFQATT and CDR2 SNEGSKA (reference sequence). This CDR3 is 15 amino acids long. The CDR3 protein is CSASVGLVATGELFF. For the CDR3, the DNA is TGCAGTGCTAGTGTGGGACTTGTGGCCACCGGGGAGCTGTTTTTT.

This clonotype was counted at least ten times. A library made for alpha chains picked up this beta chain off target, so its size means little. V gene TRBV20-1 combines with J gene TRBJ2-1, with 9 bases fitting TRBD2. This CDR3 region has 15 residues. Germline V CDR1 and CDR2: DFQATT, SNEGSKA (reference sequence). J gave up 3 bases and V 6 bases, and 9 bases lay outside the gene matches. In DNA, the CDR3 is TGCAGTGCGATACCAGCGGGGGGACGCTACAATGAGCAGTTCTTC. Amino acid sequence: CSAIPAGGRYNEQFF.

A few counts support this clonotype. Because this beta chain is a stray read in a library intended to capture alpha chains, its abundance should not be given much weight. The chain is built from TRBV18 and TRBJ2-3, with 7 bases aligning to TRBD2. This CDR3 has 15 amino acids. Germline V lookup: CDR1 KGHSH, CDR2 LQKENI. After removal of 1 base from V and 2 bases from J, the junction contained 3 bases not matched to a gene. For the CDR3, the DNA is TGTGCCAGCTCACCACTGGCGGGAGTCACAGATACGCAGTATTTT. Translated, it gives CASSPLAGVTDTQYF.

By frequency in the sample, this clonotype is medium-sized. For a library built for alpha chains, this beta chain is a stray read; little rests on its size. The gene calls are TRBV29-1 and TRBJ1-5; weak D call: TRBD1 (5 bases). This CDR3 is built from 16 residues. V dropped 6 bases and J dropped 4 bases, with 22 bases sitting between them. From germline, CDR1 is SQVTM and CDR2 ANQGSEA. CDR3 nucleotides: TGCAGCGTCGCGCCGGGGCCCTCACCTCCGAATCAGCCCCAGCATTTT. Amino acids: CSVAPGPSPPNQPQHF. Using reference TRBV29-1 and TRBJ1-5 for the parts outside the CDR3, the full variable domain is SAVISQKPSRDICQRGTSLTIQCQVDSQVTMMFWYRQQPGQSLTLIATANQGSEATYESGFVIDKFPISRPNLTFSTLTVSNMSPEDSSIYLCSVAPGPSPPNQPQHFGDGTRLSIL.

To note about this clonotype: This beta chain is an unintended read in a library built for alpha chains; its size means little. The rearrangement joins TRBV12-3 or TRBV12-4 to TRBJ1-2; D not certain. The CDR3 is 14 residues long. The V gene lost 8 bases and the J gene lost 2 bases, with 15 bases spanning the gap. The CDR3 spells CASGAAARNYGYTF. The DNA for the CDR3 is TGTGCCAGCGGAGCGGCGGCCAGAAACTATGGCTACACCTTC.

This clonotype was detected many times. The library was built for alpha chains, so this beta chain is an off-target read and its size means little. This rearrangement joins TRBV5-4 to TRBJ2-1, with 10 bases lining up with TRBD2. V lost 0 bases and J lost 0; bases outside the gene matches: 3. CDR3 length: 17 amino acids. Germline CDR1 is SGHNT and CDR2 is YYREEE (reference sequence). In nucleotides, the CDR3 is TGTGCCAGCAGCTTGGGACTAGCGGGCTCCTCCTACAATGAGCAGTTCTTC. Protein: CASSLGLAGSSYNEQFF. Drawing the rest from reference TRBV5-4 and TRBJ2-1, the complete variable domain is ETGVTQSPTHLIKTRGQQVTLRCSSQSGHNTVSWYQQALGQGPQFIFQYYREEENGRGNFPPRFSGLQFPNYSSELNVNALELDDSALYLCASSLGLAGSSYNEQFFGPGTRLTVL.

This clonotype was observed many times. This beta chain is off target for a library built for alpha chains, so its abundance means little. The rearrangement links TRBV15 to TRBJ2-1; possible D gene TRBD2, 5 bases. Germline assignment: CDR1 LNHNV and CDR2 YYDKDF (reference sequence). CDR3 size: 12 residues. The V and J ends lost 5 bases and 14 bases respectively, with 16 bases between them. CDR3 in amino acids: CATSGSGGQEFF. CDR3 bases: TGTGCCACCAGCGGATCTGGAGGCCAGGAGTTCTTC.

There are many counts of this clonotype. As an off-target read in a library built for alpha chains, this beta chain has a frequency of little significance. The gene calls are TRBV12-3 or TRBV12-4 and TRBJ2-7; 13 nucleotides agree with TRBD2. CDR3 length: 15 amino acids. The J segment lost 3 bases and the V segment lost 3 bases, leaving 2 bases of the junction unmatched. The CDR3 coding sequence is TGTGCCAGCAGTTTCGGGACTAGCGGGGACTACGAGCAGTACTTC. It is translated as CASSFGTSGDYEQYF.

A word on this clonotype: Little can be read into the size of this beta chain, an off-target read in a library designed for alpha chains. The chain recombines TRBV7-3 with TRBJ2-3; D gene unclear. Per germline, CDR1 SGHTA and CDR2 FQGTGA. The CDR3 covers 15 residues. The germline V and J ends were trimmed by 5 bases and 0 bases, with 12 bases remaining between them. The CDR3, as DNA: TGTGCCAGCAGCCCGACGGGCCTTAGCACAGATACGCAGTATTTT. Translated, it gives CASSPTGLSTDTQYF.

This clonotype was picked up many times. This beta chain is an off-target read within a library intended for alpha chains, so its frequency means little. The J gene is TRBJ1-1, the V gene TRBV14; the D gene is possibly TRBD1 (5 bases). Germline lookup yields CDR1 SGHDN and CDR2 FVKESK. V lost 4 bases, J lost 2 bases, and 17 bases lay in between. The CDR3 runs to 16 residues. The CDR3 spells CASSLFTGTANTEAFF. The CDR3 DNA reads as TGTGCCAGCAGCCTTTTCACGGGGACCGCCAACACTGAAGCTTTCTTT.

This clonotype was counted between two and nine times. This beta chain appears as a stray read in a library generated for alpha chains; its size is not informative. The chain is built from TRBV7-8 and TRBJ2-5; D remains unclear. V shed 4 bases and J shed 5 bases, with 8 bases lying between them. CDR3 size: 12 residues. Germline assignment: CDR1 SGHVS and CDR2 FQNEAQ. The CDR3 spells CASSSGRETQYF. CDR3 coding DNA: TGTGCCAGCAGCTCTGGCCGGGAGACCCAGTACTTC.

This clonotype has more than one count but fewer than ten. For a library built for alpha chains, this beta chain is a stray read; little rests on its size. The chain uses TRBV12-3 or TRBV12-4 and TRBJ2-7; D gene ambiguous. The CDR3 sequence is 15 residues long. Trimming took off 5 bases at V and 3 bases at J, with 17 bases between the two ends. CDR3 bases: TGTGCCAGCAGTCGCAGGTCTTCCGATATCTACGAGCAGTACTTC. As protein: CASSRRSSDIYEQYF.

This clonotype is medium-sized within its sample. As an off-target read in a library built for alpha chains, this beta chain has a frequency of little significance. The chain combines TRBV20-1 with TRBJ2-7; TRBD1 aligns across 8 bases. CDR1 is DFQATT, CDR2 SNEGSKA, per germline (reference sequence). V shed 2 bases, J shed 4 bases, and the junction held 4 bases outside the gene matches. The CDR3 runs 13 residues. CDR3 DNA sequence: TGCAGTGCTAGACGACAGGGGATATACGAGCAGTACTTC. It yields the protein CSARRQGIYEQYF.

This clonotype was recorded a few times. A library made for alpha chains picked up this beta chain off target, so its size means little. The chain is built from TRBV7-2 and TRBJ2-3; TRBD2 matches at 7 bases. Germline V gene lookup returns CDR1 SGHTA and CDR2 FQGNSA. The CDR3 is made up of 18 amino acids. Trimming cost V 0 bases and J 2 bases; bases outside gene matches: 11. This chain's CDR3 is CASSLAFGGWNPTDTQYF. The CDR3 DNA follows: TGTGCCAGCAGCTTAGCCTTCGGGGGGTGGAATCCCACAGATACGCAGTATTTT.

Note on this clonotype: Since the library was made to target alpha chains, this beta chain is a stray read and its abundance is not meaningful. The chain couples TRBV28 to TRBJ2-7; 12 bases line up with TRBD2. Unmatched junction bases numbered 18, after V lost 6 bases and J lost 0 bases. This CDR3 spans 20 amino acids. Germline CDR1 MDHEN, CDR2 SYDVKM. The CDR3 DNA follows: TGTGCCAGCAGCCCCGCCCGGCTAGCGGGAGGGGAGGTAAGCTCCTACGAGCAGTACTTC. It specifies CASSPARLAGGEVSSYEQYF.

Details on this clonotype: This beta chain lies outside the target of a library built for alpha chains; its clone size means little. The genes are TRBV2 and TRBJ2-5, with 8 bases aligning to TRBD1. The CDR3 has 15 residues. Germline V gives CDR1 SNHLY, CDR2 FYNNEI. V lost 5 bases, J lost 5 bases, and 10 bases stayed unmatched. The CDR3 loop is CASSTPDREAETQYF. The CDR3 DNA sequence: TGTGCCAGCAGTACCCCGGACAGGGAGGCGGAGACCCAGTACTTC.

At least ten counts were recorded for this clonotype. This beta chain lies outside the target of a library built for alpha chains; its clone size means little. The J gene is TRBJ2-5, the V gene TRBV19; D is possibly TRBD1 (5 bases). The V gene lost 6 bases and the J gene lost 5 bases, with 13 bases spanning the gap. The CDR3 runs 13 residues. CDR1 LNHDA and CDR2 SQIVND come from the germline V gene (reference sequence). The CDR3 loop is CASSKGHRETQYF. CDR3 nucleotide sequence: TGTGCCAGTAGCAAAGGGCACAGGGAGACCCAGTACTTC.

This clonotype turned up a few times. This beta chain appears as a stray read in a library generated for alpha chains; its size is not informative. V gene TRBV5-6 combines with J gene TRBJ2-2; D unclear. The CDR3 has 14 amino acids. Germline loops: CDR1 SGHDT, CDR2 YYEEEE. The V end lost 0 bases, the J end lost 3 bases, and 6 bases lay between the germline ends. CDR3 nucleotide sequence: TGTGCCAGCAGCTTGGAACTCCACACCGGGGAGCTGTTTTTT. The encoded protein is CASSLELHTGELFF.

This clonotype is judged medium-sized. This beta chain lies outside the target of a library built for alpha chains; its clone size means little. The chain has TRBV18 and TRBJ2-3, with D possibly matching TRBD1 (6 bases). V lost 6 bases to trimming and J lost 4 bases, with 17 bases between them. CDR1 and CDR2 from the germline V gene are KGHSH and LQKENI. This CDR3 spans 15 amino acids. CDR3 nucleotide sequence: TGTGCCAGCTCTTCACAGGGCTCGTGGGCAGATACGCAGTATTTT. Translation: CASSSQGSWADTQYF.